This T cell receptor (beta chain) was found in a study of blood T cell repertoires in COVID-19. Background on the study: T cells, B-cell-depleted T cells, or PBMCs provided the cDNA or gDNA that served as material.

The data were produced by immunoSEQ multiplex PCR, yet TCRdb's version contains in-frame clones alone and is incomplete. The sample has 80,000 or so clones, 82% seen once. The CDR3 contains 17 residues. Per germline, CDR1 SGDLS and CDR2 YYNGEE. Trimming cost V 4 bases and J 7 bases; bases outside gene matches: 15. The chain recombines TRBV9 with TRBJ2-7; 12 positions agree with TRBD2. Source material: peripheral blood. This TCR came from a man aged 55-75 years with acute or convalescent COVID-19. CDR3 in amino acids: CASSPSWTSGEVGEQYF. The CDR3 nucleotides read TGTGCCAGCAGCCCTTCCTGGACTAGCGGGGAGGTAGGGGAGCAGTACTTC. The variable domain in full, completed from reference TRBV9 and TRBJ2-7, reads DSGVTQTPKHLITATGQRVTLRCSPRSGDLSVYWYQQSLDQGLQFLIQYYNGEERAKGNILERFSAQQFPDLHSELNLSSLELGDSALYFCASSPSWTSGEVGEQYFGPGTRLTVT.